These 16 T cell receptor beta chains originate from one sample sequenced in a study of cytomegalovirus exposure and HLA in healthy donors. It was with 60 Vbeta and 13 Jbeta primers that the PCR ran. The assay was immunoSEQ multiplex PCR, and TCRdb's table has in-frame clones only and misses some. Altogether more than 90,000 clones are present, 70% to 80% being singletons, with the ten largest covering more than 9%. The sequencing sample was made of PBMCs. The source is a woman between 45 and 60 years old in good health and CMV-seropositive.

The CDR3 spells CASSLREGQYNEQFF. DNA for the CDR3: TGTGCCAGCAGTTTACGGGAGGGCCAATACAATGAGCAGTTCTTC. This chain links TRBV27 with TRBJ2-1; 8 positions match TRBD2. From germline, CDR1 is MNHEY and CDR2 SMNVEV (reference sequence). Germline trimming cut 2 bases from V and 4 bases from J; bases unmatched to any gene: 4. The length of the CDR3 is 15 residues.

In its sample, this clone was seen a few times. Germline and junction disagree at one end, which may indicate a read error. The V and J genes are TRBV5-5 and TRBJ2-1; 7 bases are shared with TRBD1. The CDR3 is 15 amino acids. Germline CDR1 SGHKS, CDR2 YYEKEE (reference sequence). CDR3 DNA: TGTGCCAGCAGTTTGGCCGGGACAGCATACAATGAGCAGTTCTTC. Translation: CASSLAGTAYNEQFF.

V is TRBV7-2 and J is TRBJ1-4, with TRBD1 matching over 8 bases. Germline CDR1 is SGHTA and CDR2 is FQGNSA. The CDR3 totals 15 residues. V was pared by 5 bases and J by 8 bases, with 10 bases of the junction left unmatched. The DNA for the CDR3 is TGTGCCAGCAGCCAACGACAGGGGTATGGCGAAAAACTGTTTTTT. Translating gives CASSQRQGYGEKLFF.

This clone has only a few counts. The conserved phenylalanine or tryptophan is not found at the CDR3 terminus, so this likely reflects a read error. The genes are TRBV2 and TRBJ2-3; 8 bases agree with TRBD2. The CDR3 spans 15 residues. V dropped 2 bases and J dropped 4; count of bases not matched to a gene: 5. In germline, CDR1 is SNHLY, CDR2 FYNNEI. The chain's CDR3 is CASSERTSSADTQYV. The CDR3 DNA reads as TGTGCCAGCAGTGAACGGACTAGCAGCGCAGATACGCAGTATGTT.

The chain is built from TRBV19 and TRBJ2-7; 7 bases are shared with TRBD1. The CDR3 totals 14 residues. Germline V gene data show CDR1 as LNHDA and CDR2 as SQIVND (reference sequence). Trimming took 4 bases from V and 5 from J; bases not matched to a gene: 8. The CDR3 DNA follows: TGTGCCAGTAGTACCCGGGCCGACAGGGACGAGCAGTACTTC. Amino acid sequence: CASSTRADRDEQYF.

The gene calls are TRBV7-2 and TRBJ2-2; possible D gene TRBD1, 5 bases. Germline CDR1 and CDR2: SGHTA and FQGNSA. The CDR3 length is 14 residues. V dropped 5 bases and J dropped 5 bases, with 12 bases sitting between them. For the CDR3, the DNA is TGTGCCAGCAGCGCCTGGACATTAACCGGGGAGCTGTTTTTT. This gives the protein CASSAWTLTGELFF.

This chain's CDR3 is CASSQEGGQGLEQYF. Written as DNA, the CDR3 is TGTGCCAGCAGCCAAGAGGGCGGACAGGGACTCGAGCAGTACTTC. The V gene is TRBV4-2, the J gene TRBJ2-7; TRBD1 matches at 8 bases. Germline V gives CDR1 LGHNA, CDR2 YNFKEQ. The V gene end was trimmed by 0 bases and the J gene end by 6 bases; junction bases not matched to a gene: 7. The CDR3 sequence is 15 residues long.

The rearrangement links TRBV19 to TRBJ2-3, with 11 bases fitting TRBD2. Per germline, CDR1 LNHDA and CDR2 SQIVND (reference sequence). The CDR3 loop spans 16 amino acids. Trimming removed 4 bases from V and 3 bases from J; junction bases left unmatched: 6. CDR3 sequence: CASSSLGTSGTDTQYF. CDR3 in DNA: TGTGCCAGTAGTAGTCTCGGGACTAGCGGTACAGATACGCAGTATTTT.

V and J are TRBV6-5 and TRBJ1-2; D may be TRBD1 (6 bases). V was shortened by 5 bases and J by 8 bases, with 12 bases between the two germline ends. Germline lookup yields CDR1 MNHEY and CDR2 SVGAGI. The CDR3 contains 12 residues. The CDR3 region is CASSTGFDGYTF. Here the CDR3 DNA reads TGTGCCAGCAGTACAGGGTTTGACGGCTACACCTTC.

In its sample, this clone was seen once. The genes are TRBV28 and TRBJ2-1; D is possibly TRBD1 (6 bases). CDR3 length: 15 residues. V gave up 8 bases and J gave up 4 bases, with 18 bases separating them. CDR1 is MDHEN and CDR2 is SYDVKM in the germline V gene. In nucleotides, the CDR3 is TGTGCCAGCGGACCACAGGGAAACGGTTACAATGAGCAGTTCTTC. Amino acid sequence: CASGPQGNGYNEQFF.

This clone was observed a few times. V gene TRBV5-1 combines with J gene TRBJ2-7, with 13 bases matching TRBD2. Germline assignment: CDR1 SGHRS and CDR2 YFSETQ. The junction had 6 bases not matched to a gene; V was cut back by 2 bases and J by 1 base. CDR3 length: 17 amino acids. The CDR3 coding sequence is TGCGCCAGCAGCTTAACTAGCGGGGGGGCGATGTCCTACGAGCAGTACTTC. Protein: CASSLTSGGAMSYEQYF.

V usage is TRBV10-3 and J usage is TRBJ1-1; no definite D call. The CDR3 runs 14 residues. The ends were cut back, 10 bases at V and 2 bases at J, with 17 bases in the middle. In germline, CDR1 is ENHRY, CDR2 SYGVKD. Here the CDR3 reads CATSLASGNTEAFF. The CDR3 region has the DNA TGTGCCACCTCCCTTGCCTCGGGAAACACTGAAGCTTTCTTT.

This chain joins TRBV5-6 and TRBJ2-7, with a possible D match to TRBD1 (9 bases). The germline CDR1 and CDR2 sequences are SGHDT and YYEEEE. The CDR3 is 16 amino acids. V was cut by 2 bases and J by 4 bases, with 19 bases left in between. In DNA, the CDR3 is TGTGCCAGCAGCTTCTCGGGAGGGACAGGGTCGTACGAGCAGTACTTC. Translation: CASSFSGGTGSYEQYF.

The rearrangement joins TRBV7-3 to TRBJ2-1; 8 bases map to TRBD2. Trimming at V came to 5 bases and at J to 4 bases, leaving 13 bases not matched to a gene. The germline CDR1 and CDR2 sequences are SGHTA and FQGTGA. This CDR3 has 17 residues. The CDR3 protein is CASSESAGASGYNEQFF. CDR3 nucleotide sequence: TGTGCCAGCAGCGAATCAGCGGGAGCTAGCGGATACAATGAGCAGTTCTTC. The entire variable domain, with the rest obtained from reference TRBV7-3 and TRBJ2-1, is as follows: GAGVSQTPSNKVTEKGKYVELRCDPISGHTALYWYRQSLGQGPEFLIYFQGTGAADDSGLPNDRFFAVRPEGSVSTLKIQRTERGDSAVYLCASSESAGASGYNEQFFGPGTRLTVL.

This chain joins TRBV2 and TRBJ2-5; tentative D call: TRBD1 (6 bases). V gave up 10 bases and J gave up 0 bases, with 12 bases separating them. The CDR3 consists of 13 residues. Per germline, CDR1 SNHLY and CDR2 FYNNEI. The DNA for the CDR3 is TGTGCCATCCGGAGGACAGACCAAGAGACCCAGTACTTC. It specifies CAIRRTDQETQYF.

This sequence joins TRBV5-1 and TRBJ1-1; 11 bases match TRBD1. The CDR3 is made up of 14 amino acids. The germline V gene encodes CDR1 SGHRS and CDR2 YFSETQ. Germline trimming cut 7 bases from V and 1 base from J; bases unmatched to any gene: 3. The CDR3 sequence is CASFGQGANTEAFF. The CDR3 DNA reads TGCGCCAGCTTCGGACAGGGGGCGAACACTGAAGCTTTCTTT.